The present T cell receptor (beta chain) was sequenced within a study of blood T cell repertoires in COVID-19. About the research overall: Donors in the United States, Italy and Spain gave samples during acute or convalescent COVID-19. PBMCs, B-cell-depleted T cells, or T cells provided the cDNA or gDNA that made up the material.

Per the original data handling: By means of reference gene primer amplification, nucleated cell counts were estimated. Measured with immunoSEQ multiplex PCR; TCRdb has only the in-frame clones, and not every one. Clone size and V and J calls were adopted from that table, with D and trimming inferred from the DNA. The sample holds about 240,000 clones, 75% to 90% seen once. This clonotype was sampled from a woman aged 30 to 39 who had recovered from COVID-19. The sample consisted of peripheral blood.

The CDR3 region is CASSFNTGTVREQYF. The CDR3 DNA reads TGCGCCAGCAGCTTCAATACCGGGACAGTACGCGAGCAGTACTTC. The chain couples TRBV5-1 to TRBJ2-7, with 7 positions matching TRBD1. The trim removed 2 bases at V and 6 bases at J, leaving 11 bases unmatched. The germline gives CDR1 SGHRS, CDR2 YFSETQ. The CDR3 spans 15 residues.